These T cell receptor beta chains were read from a single sample in a study of radiation and T cells in renal cell carcinoma. Generated by immunoSEQ multiplex PCR, the TCRdb table keeps only in-frame clones and is missing some. Of 150,000 to 190,000 clones listed, approximately 88% are singletons. Sequenced material: blood, taken from a patient whose treatment included radiotherapy and nephrectomy. These TCRs come from a woman between 45 and 60 years old with renal cell carcinoma. The CDR3 runs from the conserved cysteine through the conserved F or W. A D gene is named only where the DNA matches it firmly. Size tells how often a clone was seen (once, few, many) or the class of an expanded clone, and some rows leave it out.

>.|TRBJ2-7|TRBV18|.
CASSLRDLRGEQYF
TGTGCCAGCTCACTACGGGACTTAAGAGGGGAGCAGTACTTC
>once|TRBJ1-6|TRBV10-2|.
CASSEERVDSPLHF
TGCGCCAGCAGTGAGGAAAGGGTTGATTCACCCCTCCACTTT
>.|TRBJ1-2|TRBV6-1|TRBD1
CASRGQGMYYGYTF
TGTGCCAGCAGGGGACAGGGAATGTACTATGGCTACACCTTC
>.|TRBJ2-1|TRBV6-1|TRBD2
CASSGRLAGGRPNEQFF
TGTGCCAGCAGTGGACGATTAGCGGGGGGCCGGCCCAATGAGCAGTTCTTC
>.|TRBJ2-5|TRBV4-1|TRBD1
CASSQRIGTGQETQYF
TGCGCCAGCAGCCAAAGAATCGGGACAGGTCAAGAGACCCAGTACTTC
>.|TRBJ1-3|TRBV10-3|.
CAISEIGISGNTIYF
TGTGCCATCAGTGAGATAGGTATCTCTGGAAACACCATATATTTT
>.|TRBJ1-2|TRBV7-8|TRBD1
CASSLAQGDSGYTF
TGTGCCAGCAGCTTAGCGCAGGGGGATAGTGGCTACACCTTC
>.|TRBJ1-4|TRBV7-9|.
CASSLPGPNEKLFF
TGTGCCAGCAGCCTGCCGGGCCCTAATGAAAAACTGTTTTTT
>.|TRBJ1-5|TRBV2|TRBD1
CASSEAIGTANSNQPQHF
TGTGCCAGCAGTGAGGCCATAGGGACAGCGAATAGCAATCAGCCCCAGCATTTT
>.|TRBJ2-7|TRBV2|.
CASSREGTGEQYF
TGTGCCAGCTCACGTGAGGGAACGGGAGAGCAGTACTTC
>.|TRBJ2-7|TRBV14|.
CASSKPGGEQYF
TGTGCCAGCAGCAAACCGGGCGGCGAGCAGTACTTC
>.|TRBJ2-6|TRBV9|.
CASSVQGAGANVLTF
TGTGCCAGCAGCGTACAAGGGGCTGGGGCCAACGTCCTGACTTTC
>.|TRBJ2-3|TRBV6-1|TRBD2
CASSGTSGGVDTQYF
TGTGCCAGCAGCGGGACTAGCGGGGGAGTAGATACGCAGTATTTT
>.|TRBJ2-7|TRBV19|TRBD1
CASSRSSGTGVYEQYF
TGTGCCAGTTCCCGAAGCAGTGGGACAGGGGTCTACGAGCAGTACTTC
>.|TRBJ2-1|TRBV2|.
CASTAGYEASYEQFF
TGTGCCAGCACCGCGGGGTATGAAGCTAGCTATGAGCAGTTCTTC
>.|TRBJ2-7|TRBV18|.
CASSPQQSSYEQYF
TGTGCCAGCTCACCACAACAGAGCTCCTACGAGCAGTACTTC
>once|TRBJ1-6|TRBV6-6|.
CASSYGQGNSPLHF
TGTGCCAGCAGTTACGGGCAGGGAAATTCACCCCTCCACTTT
>.|TRBJ1-2|TRBV6-5|.
CASRRQDRYTF
TGTGCCAGCAGAAGACAGGATCGCTACACCTTC
>.|TRBJ2-7|TRBV7-9|.
CASSLGTGKGYEQYF
TGTGCCAGCAGCTTAGGCACAGGGAAGGGGTACGAGCAGTACTTC
>.|TRBJ2-5|TRBV7-2|.
CASSPSVGQETQYF
TGTGCCAGCAGCCCCTCGGTGGGGCAAGAGACCCAGTACTTC
>.|TRBJ1-2|TRBV5-4|.
CASSLTSQYWSDGYTF
TGTGCCAGCAGCTTGACATCACAGTACTGGTCCGATGGCTACACCTTC
>.|TRBJ1-1|TRBV5-4|.
CASSLNSPMNTEAFF
TGTGCCAGCAGCTTGAACAGTCCTATGAACACTGAAGCTTTCTTT
>.|TRBJ1-1|TRBV5-1|.
CASSIGRNRMNTEAFF
TGCGCCAGCAGCATCGGACGGAATAGGATGAACACTGAAGCTTTCTTT
>.|TRBJ1-1|TRBV20-1|.
CSARPGSEAFF
TGCAGTGCAAGGCCGGGCTCTGAAGCTTTCTTT
>.|TRBJ1-5|TRBV5-1|.
CASSLSGGPYQPQHF
TGCGCCAGCAGCTTGAGTGGGGGGCCCTATCAGCCCCAGCATTTT
>.|TRBJ1-5|TRBV7-2|TRBD1
CASSPRQGVNQPQHF
TGTGCCAGCAGCCCCAGACAGGGGGTGAATCAGCCCCAGCATTTT
>.|TRBJ1-2|TRBV18|.
CASSPVSSGSNYGYTF
TGTGCCAGCTCACCAGTCTCCTCAGGGTCTAACTATGGCTACACCTTC
>.|TRBJ2-3|TRBV19|.
CASSIRRGGTDTQYF
TGTGCCAGTAGTATTCGGCGTGGGGGCACAGATACGCAGTATTTT
>.|TRBJ2-2|TRBV4-2|.
CASSQGGHNTGELFF
TGTGCCAGCAGCCAAGGGGGACACAACACCGGGGAGCTGTTTTTT
>.|TRBJ2-1|TRBV7-9|.
CASSWISGEEFF
TGTGCCAGCAGCTGGATTTCAGGGGAGGAGTTCTTC
>.|TRBJ2-2|TRBV7-6|.
CASSSRRKTSMDTGELFF
TGTGCCAGCAGCTCCCGCCGAAAAACTAGCATGGACACCGGGGAGCTGTTTTTT
>once|TRBJ1-6|TRBV15|.
CATSSDSHNSPLHF
TGTGCCACCAGCAGCGACAGTCATAATTCACCCCTCCACTTT
>.|TRBJ2-3|TRBV25-1|.
CASSGLTDTQYF
TGTGCCAGCAGTGGGCTCACAGATACGCAGTATTTT
>.|TRBJ2-1|TRBV19|.
CASSIVHRAAERNEQFF
TGTGCCAGTAGTATTGTTCATCGGGCTGCCGAACGCAATGAGCAGTTCTTC
>.|TRBJ2-1|TRBV11-3|.
CASSFVGGHSEQFF
TGTGCCAGCAGCTTCGTGGGGGGGCACAGTGAGCAGTTCTTC
>.|TRBJ1-1|TRBV2|.
CASSEEGNTEAFF
TGTGCCAGCAGTGAGGAAGGGAACACTGAAGCTTTCTTT
>.|TRBJ2-3|TRBV9|.
CASRGAINADTQYF
TGTGCCAGTAGAGGGGCGATTAACGCAGATACGCAGTATTTT
>.|TRBJ1-2|TRBV30|.
CAWRAGLHYGYTF
TGTGCCTGGAGAGCAGGGTTGCACTATGGCTACACCTTC
>.|TRBJ1-6|TRBV7-2|.
CASSFSTLAENSPLHF
TGTGCCAGCAGCTTCTCTACCCTGGCGGAAAATTCACCCCTCCACTTT
>.|TRBJ2-7|TRBV5-4|.
CASSLPMAATYEQYF
TGTGCCAGCAGCCTACCAATGGCGGCTACCTACGAGCAGTACTTC
>.|TRBJ2-5|TRBV29-1|.
CSTAGQGGQETQYF
TGCAGCACTGCTGGACAGGGAGGGCAAGAGACCCAGTACTTC
>.|TRBJ1-1|TRBV5-4|.
CASSLDRGKVFF
TGTGCCAGCAGCTTGGACCGGGGCAAAGTTTTCTTT
>.|TRBJ1-3|TRBV5-1|.
CASSAQSSGNTIYF
TGCGCCAGCAGCGCCCAGAGCTCTGGAAACACCATATATTTT
>.|TRBJ1-1|TRBV7-3|.
CASSDSGETNTEAFF
TGTGCCAGCAGCGACTCCGGAGAAACCAACACTGAAGCTTTCTTT
>.|TRBJ2-5|TRBV6-5|.
CASSPPGSLETQYF
TGTGCCAGCAGCCCCCCCGGCAGCTTGGAGACCCAGTACTTC
>.|TRBJ1-2|TRBV29-1|.
CSVEERNYGYTF
TGCAGCGTTGAAGAGAGAAACTATGGCTACACCTTC
>.|TRBJ1-1|TRBV19|.
CASSISVNTEAFF
TGTGCCAGTAGTATATCTGTTAACACTGAAGCTTTCTTT
>.|TRBJ2-3|TRBV5-1|.
CASSLRREPLGSTDTQYF
TGCGCCAGCAGCTTGCGTCGCGAACCCCTTGGTAGCACAGATACGCAGTATTTT
>.|TRBJ2-7|TRBV6-5|TRBD2
CACGGSYEQYF
TGTGCCTGCGGGGGCTCCTACGAGCAGTACTTC
>.|TRBJ1-6|TRBV5-1|.
CASSSQGRGYNSPLHF
TGCGCCAGCAGCTCCCAGGGAAGGGGTTATAATTCACCCCTCCACTTT
>.|TRBJ1-2|TRBV11-2|.
CASSLVPGRLDGYTF
TGTGCCAGCAGCTTAGTTCCGGGGAGGTTGGATGGCTACACCTTC
>.|TRBJ2-1|TRBV9|TRBD1
CASGRDSYNEQFF
TGTGCCAGCGGCCGGGACAGTTACAATGAGCAGTTCTTC
>.|TRBJ2-1|TRBV19|.
CASSPLGRPYNEQFF
TGTGCCAGTTCCCCCTTGGGCCGGCCATACAATGAGCAGTTCTTC
>.|TRBJ1-3|TRBV19|.
CASSIDRETGNTIYF
TGTGCCAGTAGTATAGATCGAGAGACTGGAAACACCATATATTTT
>.|TRBJ1-6|TRBV29-1|.
CSLLCLSSYNSPLHF
TGCAGCCTTCTGTGCCTGAGCTCCTATAATTCACCCCTCCACTTT